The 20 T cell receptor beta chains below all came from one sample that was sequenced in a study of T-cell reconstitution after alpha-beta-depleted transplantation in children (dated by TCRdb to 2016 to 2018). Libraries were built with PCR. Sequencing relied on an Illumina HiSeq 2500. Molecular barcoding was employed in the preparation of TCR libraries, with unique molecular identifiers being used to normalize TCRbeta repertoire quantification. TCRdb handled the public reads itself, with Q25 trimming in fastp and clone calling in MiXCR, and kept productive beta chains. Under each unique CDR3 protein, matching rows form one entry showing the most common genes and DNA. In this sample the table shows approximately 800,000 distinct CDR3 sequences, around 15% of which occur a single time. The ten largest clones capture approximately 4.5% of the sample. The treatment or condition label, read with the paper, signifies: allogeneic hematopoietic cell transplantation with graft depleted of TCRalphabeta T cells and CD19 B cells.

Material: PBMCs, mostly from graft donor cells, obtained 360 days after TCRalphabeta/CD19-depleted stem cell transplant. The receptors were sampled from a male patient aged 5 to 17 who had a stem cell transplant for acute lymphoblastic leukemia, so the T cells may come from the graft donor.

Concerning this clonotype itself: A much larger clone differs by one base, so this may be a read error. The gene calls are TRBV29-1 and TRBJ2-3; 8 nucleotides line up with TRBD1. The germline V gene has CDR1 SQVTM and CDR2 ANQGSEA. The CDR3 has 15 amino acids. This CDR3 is CSVAGDRFRTDTQNF. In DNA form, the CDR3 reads TGCAGCGTCGCCGGGGACAGGTTTCGCACAGATACGCAGAATTTT.

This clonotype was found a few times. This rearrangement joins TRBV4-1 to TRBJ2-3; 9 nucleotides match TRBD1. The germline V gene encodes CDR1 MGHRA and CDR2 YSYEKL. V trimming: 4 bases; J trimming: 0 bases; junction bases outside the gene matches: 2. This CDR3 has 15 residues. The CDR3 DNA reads TGCGCCAGCAGCCCGACAGGGGGGAGCACAGATACGCAGTATTTT. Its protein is CASSPTGGSTDTQYF.

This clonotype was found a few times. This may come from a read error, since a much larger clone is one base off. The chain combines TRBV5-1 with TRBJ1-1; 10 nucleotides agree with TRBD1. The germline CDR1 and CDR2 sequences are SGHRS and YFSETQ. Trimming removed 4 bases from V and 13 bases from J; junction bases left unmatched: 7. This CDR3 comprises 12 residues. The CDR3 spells CASSLTGGAVFF. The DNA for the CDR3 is TGCGCCAGCAGCCTGACAGGGGGCGCAGTTTTCTTT.

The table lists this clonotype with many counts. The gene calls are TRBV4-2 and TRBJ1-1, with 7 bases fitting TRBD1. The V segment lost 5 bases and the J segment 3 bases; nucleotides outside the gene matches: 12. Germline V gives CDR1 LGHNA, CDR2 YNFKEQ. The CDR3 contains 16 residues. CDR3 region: CASSWKGASADTEAFF. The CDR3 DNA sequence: TGTGCCAGCAGCTGGAAGGGGGCAAGTGCGGACACTGAAGCTTTCTTT.

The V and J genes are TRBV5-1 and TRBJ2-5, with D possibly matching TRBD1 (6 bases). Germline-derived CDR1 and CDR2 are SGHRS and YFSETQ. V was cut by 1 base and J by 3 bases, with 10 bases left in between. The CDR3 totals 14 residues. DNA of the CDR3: TGCGCCAGCAGCTTGATCAGGGGTAAAGAGACCCAGTACTTC. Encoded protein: CASSLIRGKETQYF.

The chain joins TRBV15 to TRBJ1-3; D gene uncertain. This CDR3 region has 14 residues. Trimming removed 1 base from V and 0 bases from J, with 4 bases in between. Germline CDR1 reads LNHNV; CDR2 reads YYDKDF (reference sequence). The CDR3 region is CATSRVISGNTIYF. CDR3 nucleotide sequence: TGTGCCACCAGCAGAGTTATCTCTGGAAACACCATATATTTT.

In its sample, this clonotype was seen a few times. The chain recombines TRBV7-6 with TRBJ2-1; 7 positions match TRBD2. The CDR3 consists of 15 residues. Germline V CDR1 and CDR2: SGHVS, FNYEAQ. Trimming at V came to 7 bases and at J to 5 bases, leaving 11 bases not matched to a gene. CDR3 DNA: TGTGCCAGCACCACGCCGAGGGAGGGGAACAATGAGCAGTTCTTC. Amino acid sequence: CASTTPREGNNEQFF.

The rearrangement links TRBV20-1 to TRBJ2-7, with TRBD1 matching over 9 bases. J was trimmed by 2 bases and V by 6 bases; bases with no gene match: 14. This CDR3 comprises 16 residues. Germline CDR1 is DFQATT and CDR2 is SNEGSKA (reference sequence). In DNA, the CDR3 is TGCAGTGCGGGACAAAGACCGGGACAGGGTACCTACGAGCAGTACTTC. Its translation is CSAGQRPGQGTYEQYF.

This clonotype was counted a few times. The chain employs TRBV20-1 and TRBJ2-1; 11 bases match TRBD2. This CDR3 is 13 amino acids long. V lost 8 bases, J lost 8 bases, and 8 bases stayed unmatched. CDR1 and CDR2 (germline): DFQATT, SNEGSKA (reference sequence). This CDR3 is CSTTSGSLYEQFF. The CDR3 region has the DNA TGCAGTACAACTAGCGGGAGTCTGTATGAGCAGTTCTTC.

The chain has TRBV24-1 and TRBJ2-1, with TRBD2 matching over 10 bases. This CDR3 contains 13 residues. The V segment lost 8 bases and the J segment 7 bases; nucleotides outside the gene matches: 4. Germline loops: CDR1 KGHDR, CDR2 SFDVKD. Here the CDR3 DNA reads TGTGCCACCACGGCGGGACTAGCGAATGAGCAGTTCTTC. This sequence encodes CATTAGLANEQFF.

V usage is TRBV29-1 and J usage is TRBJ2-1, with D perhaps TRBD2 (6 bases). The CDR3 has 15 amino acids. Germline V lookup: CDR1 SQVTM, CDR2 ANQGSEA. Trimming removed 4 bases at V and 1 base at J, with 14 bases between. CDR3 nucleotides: TGCAGCGTTGCGGGGAGGTTGACTTCCTACAATGAGCAGTTCTTC. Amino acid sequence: CSVAGRLTSYNEQFF.

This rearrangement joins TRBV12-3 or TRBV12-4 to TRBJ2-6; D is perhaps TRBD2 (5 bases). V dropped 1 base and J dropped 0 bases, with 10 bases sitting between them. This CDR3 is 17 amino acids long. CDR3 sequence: CASSLVTGSSGANVLTF. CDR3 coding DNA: TGTGCCAGCAGTTTAGTAACGGGGAGCTCTGGGGCCAACGTCCTGACTTTC.

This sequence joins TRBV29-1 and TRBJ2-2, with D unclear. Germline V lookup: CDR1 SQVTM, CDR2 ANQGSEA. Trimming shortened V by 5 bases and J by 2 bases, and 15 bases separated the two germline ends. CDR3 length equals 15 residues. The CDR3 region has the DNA TGCAGCGTTAGCCCGAGACTCTCCAACACCGGGGAGCTGTTTTTT. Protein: CSVSPRLSNTGELFF.

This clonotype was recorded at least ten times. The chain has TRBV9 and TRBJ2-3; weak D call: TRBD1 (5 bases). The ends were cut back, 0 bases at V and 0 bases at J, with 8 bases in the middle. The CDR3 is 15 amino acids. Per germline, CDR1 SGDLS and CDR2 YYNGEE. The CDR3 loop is CASSVVGVSTDTQYF. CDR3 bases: TGTGCCAGCAGCGTAGTAGGGGTTAGCACAGATACGCAGTATTTT. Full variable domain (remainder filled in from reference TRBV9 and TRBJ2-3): DSGVTQTPKHLITATGQRVTLRCSPRSGDLSVYWYQQSLDQGLQFLIQYYNGEERAKGNILERFSAQQFPDLHSELNLSSLELGDSALYFCASSVVGVSTDTQYFGPGTRLTVL.

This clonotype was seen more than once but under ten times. The CDR3, as DNA: TGCAGCGTTGAAGATGGGCGGAATCCTTACACTGAAGCTTTCTTT. Translation: CSVEDGRNPYTEAFF. V gene TRBV29-1 combines with J gene TRBJ1-1; D not certain. CDR1 and CDR2 from the germline V gene are SQVTM and ANQGSEA. Trimming left V 0 bases short and J 3 bases short, with 14 bases between. The CDR3 runs 15 residues.

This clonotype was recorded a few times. CDR3 nucleotides: TGTGCCAGCAGCCCCGGGACGGCGAAGCAGTTCTTC. Translation: CASSPGTAKQFF. The gene calls are TRBV6-1 and TRBJ2-1; perhaps D is TRBD1 or TRBD2 (5 bases each). Trimming shortened V by 6 bases and J by 11 bases, and 14 bases separated the two germline ends. Per germline, CDR1 MNHNS and CDR2 SASEGT. The CDR3 extends over 12 amino acids.

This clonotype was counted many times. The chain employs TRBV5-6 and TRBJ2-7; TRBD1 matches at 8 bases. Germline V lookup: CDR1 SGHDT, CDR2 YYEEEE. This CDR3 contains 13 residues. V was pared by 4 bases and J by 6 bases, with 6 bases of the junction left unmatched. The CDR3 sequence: CASSPWTGREQYF. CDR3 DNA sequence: TGTGCCAGCAGCCCCTGGACAGGGCGCGAGCAGTACTTC.

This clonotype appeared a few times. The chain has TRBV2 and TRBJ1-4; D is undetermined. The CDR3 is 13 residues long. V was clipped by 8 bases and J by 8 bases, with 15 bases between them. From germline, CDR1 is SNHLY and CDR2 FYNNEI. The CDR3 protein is CASSLAMFEKLFF. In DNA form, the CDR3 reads TGTGCCAGCTCCTTGGCCATGTTCGAAAAACTGTTTTTT.

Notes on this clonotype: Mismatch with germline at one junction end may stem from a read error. CDR3 loop: CASTMGLAGGKDF. For the CDR3, the DNA is TGTGCCAGCACCATGGGACTAGCGGGAGGGAAGGACTTC. The chain couples TRBV7-2 to TRBJ2-7; 16 bases line up with TRBD2. The germline V gene encodes CDR1 SGHTA and CDR2 FQGNSA. The CDR3 loop spans 13 amino acids.

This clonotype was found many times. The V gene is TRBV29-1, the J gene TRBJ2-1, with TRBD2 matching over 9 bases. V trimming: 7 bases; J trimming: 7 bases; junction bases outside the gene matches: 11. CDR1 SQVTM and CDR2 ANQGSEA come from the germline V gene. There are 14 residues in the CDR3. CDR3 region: CSARAGGPINEQFF. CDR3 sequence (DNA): TGCAGCGCCAGGGCGGGAGGGCCCATAAATGAGCAGTTCTTC.